Listed here is a single T cell receptor beta chain. Its antigen is not known. The data originate from a study of T cell responses to AZD1222 COVID-19 vaccine. This CDR3 comprises 13 residues. V lost 2 bases, J lost 8 bases, and 4 bases stayed unmatched. The germline gives CDR1 SGDLS, CDR2 YYNGEE. Clones were read by immunoSEQ multiplex PCR, and TCRdb kept only the in-frame ones, dropping some. Counted here are some 58,000 clones, more than 75% occurring once; the ten biggest clones make up approximately 5.2%. Study-wide points: The study found Spike-specific TCR breadth and depth rose after two AZD1222 doses. None of the repertoires were sampled until the peak T cell response had passed.

This TCR derives from an adult who received the AZD1222 COVID-19 vaccine. The specimen comprised peripheral blood, sampled 28 days after the second AZD1222 dose. The genes are TRBV9 and TRBJ1-5, with 7 bases aligning to TRBD1. The CDR3 nucleotides read TGTGCCAGCAGCGTGGGACAGATGGAGCCCCAGCATTTT. This codes for CASSVGQMEPQHF. Complete variable domain (other parts from reference TRBV9 and TRBJ1-5): DSGVTQTPKHLITATGQRVTLRCSPRSGDLSVYWYQQSLDQGLQFLIQYYNGEERAKGNILERFSAQQFPDLHSELNLSSLELGDSALYFCASSVGQMEPQHFGDGTRLSIL.